These T cell receptor beta chains were read from a single sample in a study of OX40 agonist ivuxolimab in advanced cancers. Produced via immunoSEQ multiplex PCR; TCRdb's table is partial and in-frame only. Here the sample spans around 62,000 clones, around 84% being singletons. The specimen comprised CD4+ or CD8+ T cells sorted from blood, sampled in a trial of the OX40 agonist ivuxolimab. The receptors come from an adult with an advanced solid tumor such as melanoma, head and neck, liver or kidney cancer. Each CDR3 is given with its conserved first and last residue. Fields, in order: J gene, clone size, V gene, D gene, CDR3 protein, CDR3 DNA. The D gene is left open where the match is weak. Clone size is stated in some rows and not others, as once, few, many or a class when expanded.

j_call: TRBJ1-6; clone_size: -; v_call: TRBV6-5; d_call: -; cdr3_aa: CASSSPGQLNSPLHF; cdr3_nt: TGTGCCAGCAGTTCCCCAGGACAGCTCAATTCACCCCTCCACTTT
j_call: TRBJ2-1; clone_size: few; v_call: TRBV20-1; d_call: -; cdr3_aa: CSASRSNEQFF; cdr3_nt: TGCAGTGCTAGTAGGAGCAATGAGCAGTTCTTC
j_call: TRBJ2-1; clone_size: -; v_call: TRBV7-6; d_call: -; cdr3_aa: CASSSSNEQFF; cdr3_nt: TGTGCCAGCAGTAGCAGTAATGAGCAGTTCTTC
j_call: TRBJ2-3; clone_size: -; v_call: TRBV11-3; d_call: TRBD2; cdr3_aa: CASSLRGGSTDTQYF; cdr3_nt: TGTGCCAGCAGCTTACGGGGGGGTAGCACAGATACGCAGTATTTT
j_call: TRBJ2-5; clone_size: -; v_call: TRBV7-6; d_call: -; cdr3_aa: CASSLWTETQYF; cdr3_nt: TGTGCCAGCAGCTTATGGACGGAGACCCAGTACTTC
j_call: TRBJ1-1; clone_size: -; v_call: TRBV19; d_call: -; cdr3_aa: CASRRPEMNTEAFF; cdr3_nt: TGTGCCAGTAGGAGACCAGAGATGAACACTGAAGCTTTCTTT
j_call: TRBJ2-5; clone_size: -; v_call: TRBV7-9; d_call: -; cdr3_aa: CASSFGYQETQYF; cdr3_nt: TGTGCCAGCAGCTTTGGGTACCAAGAGACCCAGTACTTC
j_call: TRBJ2-7; clone_size: -; v_call: TRBV6-4; d_call: TRBD1; cdr3_aa: CASSQQGGYEQYF; cdr3_nt: TGTGCCAGCAGCCAACAGGGGGGCTACGAGCAGTACTTC
j_call: TRBJ2-1; clone_size: -; v_call: TRBV4-3; d_call: -; cdr3_aa: CASSQDRLRSYNEQFF; cdr3_nt: TGCGCCAGCAGCCAAGATCGGCTACGGTCCTACAATGAGCAGTTCTTC
j_call: TRBJ2-5; clone_size: -; v_call: TRBV6-5; d_call: -; cdr3_aa: CASSYSTGKRETQYF; cdr3_nt: TGTGCCAGCAGTTACTCGACGGGAAAGCGAGAGACCCAGTACTTC
j_call: TRBJ1-1; clone_size: -; v_call: TRBV5-5; d_call: -; cdr3_aa: CASSLEGWTEAFF; cdr3_nt: TGTGCCAGCAGCTTGGAGGGATGGACTGAAGCTTTCTTT
j_call: TRBJ2-7; clone_size: -; v_call: TRBV13; d_call: -; cdr3_aa: CASSLGYEQYF; cdr3_nt: TGTGCCAGCAGCCTGGGATACGAGCAGTACTTC
j_call: TRBJ2-6; clone_size: once; v_call: TRBV7-3; d_call: -; cdr3_aa: CASSQTGSGANVLTF; cdr3_nt: TGTGCCAGCAGCCAGACGGGCTCTGGGGCCAACGTCCTGACTTTC
j_call: TRBJ2-6; clone_size: -; v_call: TRBV5-1; d_call: -; cdr3_aa: CASSHDLSSGANVLTF; cdr3_nt: TGCGCCAGCAGTCATGATTTGAGCTCTGGGGCCAACGTCCTGACTTTC
j_call: TRBJ1-2; clone_size: -; v_call: TRBV5-1; d_call: TRBD1; cdr3_aa: CASSGDRGFKGYTF; cdr3_nt: TGCGCCAGCAGCGGGGACAGGGGTTTCAAAGGCTACACCTTC
j_call: TRBJ1-5; clone_size: few; v_call: TRBV19; d_call: -; cdr3_aa: CASSIVGSNQPQHF; cdr3_nt: TGTGCCAGTAGTATAGTTGGAAGCAATCAGCCCCAGCATTTT
j_call: TRBJ1-5; clone_size: -; v_call: TRBV7-2; d_call: TRBD1; cdr3_aa: CASSFRADRGGGPQHF; cdr3_nt: TGTGCCAGCAGCTTCCGGGCGGACAGGGGAGGGGGGCCCCAGCATTTT
j_call: TRBJ1-1; clone_size: -; v_call: TRBV5-1; d_call: -; cdr3_aa: CASSTMGGETEAFF; cdr3_nt: TGCGCCAGCAGTACCATGGGGGGAGAAACTGAAGCTTTCTTT
j_call: TRBJ2-1; clone_size: once; v_call: TRBV11-2; d_call: -; cdr3_aa: CASSFFQISHEQFF; cdr3_nt: TGTGCCAGCAGCTTCTTCCAGATATCTCATGAGCAGTTCTTC
j_call: TRBJ1-2; clone_size: -; v_call: TRBV4-1; d_call: -; cdr3_aa: CASSQDPQEGGYTF; cdr3_nt: TGCGCCAGCAGCCAAGATCCCCAGGAGGGTGGCTACACCTTC
j_call: TRBJ2-2; clone_size: -; v_call: TRBV27; d_call: -; cdr3_aa: CASSLWQDTGELFF; cdr3_nt: TGTGCCAGCAGTTTATGGCAGGACACCGGGGAGCTGTTTTTT
j_call: TRBJ1-6; clone_size: -; v_call: TRBV5-5; d_call: TRBD1; cdr3_aa: CASSQFGTARQSPLHF; cdr3_nt: TGTGCCAGCAGCCAGTTCGGGACAGCCCGGCAATCGCCCCTCCACTTT
j_call: TRBJ2-3; clone_size: -; v_call: TRBV7-2; d_call: -; cdr3_aa: CASSLTVGGVAADTQYF; cdr3_nt: TGTGCCAGCAGCTTAACTGTCGGAGGGGTGGCGGCAGATACGCAGTATTTT
j_call: TRBJ1-2; clone_size: -; v_call: TRBV5-1; d_call: TRBD1; cdr3_aa: CASSGGQRTQYTF; cdr3_nt: TGCGCCAGCAGCGGGGGACAGCGGACGCAATACACCTTC
j_call: TRBJ2-7; clone_size: -; v_call: TRBV19; d_call: TRBD1; cdr3_aa: CASSTTGFSYEQYF; cdr3_nt: TGTGCCAGTAGCACGACAGGGTTCTCCTACGAGCAGTACTTC
j_call: TRBJ2-3; clone_size: -; v_call: TRBV5-1; d_call: -; cdr3_aa: CASSLGSTDTQYF; cdr3_nt: TGCGCCAGCAGCTTAGGCAGCACAGATACGCAGTATTTT
j_call: TRBJ1-3; clone_size: -; v_call: TRBV4-2; d_call: -; cdr3_aa: CASSQESQVSSGNTIYF; cdr3_nt: TGTGCCAGCAGCCAAGAGTCCCAGGTGAGCTCTGGAAACACCATATATTTT
j_call: TRBJ2-5; clone_size: -; v_call: TRBV6-1; d_call: -; cdr3_aa: CASSEARGGETQYF; cdr3_nt: TGTGCCAGCAGTGAAGCAAGGGGAGGAGAGACCCAGTACTTC
j_call: TRBJ1-2; clone_size: -; v_call: TRBV7-2; d_call: TRBD1; cdr3_aa: CASSLAQDRGHGYTF; cdr3_nt: TGTGCCAGCAGCTTAGCGCAGGACAGGGGGCACGGCTACACCTTC
j_call: TRBJ1-1; clone_size: few; v_call: TRBV29-1; d_call: -; cdr3_aa: CSVIHRDTEAFF; cdr3_nt: TGCAGCGTGATACATAGGGACACTGAAGCTTTCTTT
j_call: TRBJ1-1; clone_size: -; v_call: TRBV7-9; d_call: TRBD1; cdr3_aa: CASSLGWDRATEAFF; cdr3_nt: TGTGCCAGCAGCTTGGGATGGGACAGGGCCACTGAAGCTTTCTTT
j_call: TRBJ1-3; clone_size: -; v_call: TRBV21-1; d_call: -; cdr3_aa: CASSKEEGLRGNTIYF; cdr3_nt: TGTGCCAGCAGCAAAGAAGAGGGCTTAAGAGGAAACACCATATATTTT
j_call: TRBJ2-3; clone_size: -; v_call: TRBV11-1; d_call: -; cdr3_aa: CASTLSVGNTQYF; cdr3_nt: TGTGCCAGCACCTTATCTGTCGGGAATACGCAGTATTTT
j_call: TRBJ2-4; clone_size: once; v_call: TRBV6-5; d_call: TRBD1; cdr3_aa: CASSSRQGMAKNIQYF; cdr3_nt: TGTGCCAGCAGTTCCCGACAGGGGATGGCCAAAAACATTCAGTACTTC
j_call: TRBJ2-4; clone_size: -; v_call: TRBV19; d_call: TRBD1; cdr3_aa: CASSTRSGGTGSHIQYF; cdr3_nt: TGTGCCAGTAGTACCCGATCTGGGGGGACAGGCTCGCACATTCAGTACTTC
j_call: TRBJ1-4; clone_size: -; v_call: TRBV2; d_call: TRBD1; cdr3_aa: CASTMDRGRGEKLFF; cdr3_nt: TGTGCCAGCACCATGGACAGGGGGCGCGGTGAAAAACTGTTTTTT
j_call: TRBJ1-6; clone_size: -; v_call: TRBV7-2; d_call: TRBD1; cdr3_aa: CASSLVTGEPLHF; cdr3_nt: TGTGCCAGCAGCTTGGTTACAGGGGAGCCCCTCCACTTT
j_call: TRBJ1-1; clone_size: -; v_call: TRBV7-9; d_call: -; cdr3_aa: CASSLGFMNTEAFF; cdr3_nt: TGTGCCAGCAGCTTAGGATTTATGAACACTGAAGCTTTCTTT
j_call: TRBJ1-1; clone_size: -; v_call: TRBV19; d_call: -; cdr3_aa: CASSIRATVNTEAFF; cdr3_nt: TGTGCCAGTAGTATCCGAGCGACAGTGAACACTGAAGCTTTCTTT
j_call: TRBJ1-2; clone_size: -; v_call: TRBV7-6; d_call: -; cdr3_aa: CASSLGPENYGYTF; cdr3_nt: TGTGCCAGCAGCTTAGGCCCGGAGAACTATGGCTACACCTTC
j_call: TRBJ1-5; clone_size: -; v_call: TRBV6-5; d_call: -; cdr3_aa: CASSLEYSNQPQHF; cdr3_nt: TGTGCCAGCAGTTTGGAGTATAGCAATCAGCCCCAGCATTTT
j_call: TRBJ1-5; clone_size: -; v_call: TRBV19; d_call: -; cdr3_aa: CASSIIFSYNQPQHF; cdr3_nt: TGTGCCAGTAGTATTATTTTCAGCTACAATCAGCCCCAGCATTTT
j_call: TRBJ2-2; clone_size: few; v_call: TRBV9; d_call: -; cdr3_aa: CASSVGLGGELFF; cdr3_nt: TGTGCCAGCAGCGTAGGGTTAGGCGGGGAGCTGTTTTTT
j_call: TRBJ2-1; clone_size: -; v_call: TRBV10-3; d_call: -; cdr3_aa: CAISDEMNEQFF; cdr3_nt: TGTGCCATCAGTGACGAAATGAATGAGCAGTTCTTC
j_call: TRBJ2-1; clone_size: -; v_call: TRBV11-2; d_call: -; cdr3_aa: CASSPKRDVSYNEQFF; cdr3_nt: TGTGCCAGCAGCCCCAAAAGGGACGTGTCCTACAATGAGCAGTTCTTC
j_call: TRBJ2-2; clone_size: -; v_call: TRBV9; d_call: -; cdr3_aa: CASSVVPDAGELFF; cdr3_nt: TGTGCCAGCAGCGTAGTTCCGGACGCCGGGGAGCTGTTTTTT